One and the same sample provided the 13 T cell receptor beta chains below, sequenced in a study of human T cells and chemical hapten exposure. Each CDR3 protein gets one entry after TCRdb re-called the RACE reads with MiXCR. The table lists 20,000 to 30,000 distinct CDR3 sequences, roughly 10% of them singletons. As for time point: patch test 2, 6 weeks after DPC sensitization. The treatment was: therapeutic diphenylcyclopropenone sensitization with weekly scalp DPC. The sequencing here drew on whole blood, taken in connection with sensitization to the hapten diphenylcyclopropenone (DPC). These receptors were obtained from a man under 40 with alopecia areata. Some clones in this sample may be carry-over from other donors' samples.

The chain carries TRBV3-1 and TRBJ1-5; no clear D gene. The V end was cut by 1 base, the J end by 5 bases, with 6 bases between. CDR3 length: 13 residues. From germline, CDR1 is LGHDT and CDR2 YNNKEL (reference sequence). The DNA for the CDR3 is TGTGCCAGCAGCCAAGGAACCGATCAGCCCCAGCATTTT. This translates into CASSQGTDQPQHF.

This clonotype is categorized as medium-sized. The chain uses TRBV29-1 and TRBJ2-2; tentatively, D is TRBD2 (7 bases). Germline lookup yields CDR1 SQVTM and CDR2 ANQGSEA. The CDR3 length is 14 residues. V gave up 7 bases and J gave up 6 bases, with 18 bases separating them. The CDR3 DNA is TGCAGCGCCTCGGGGGGCTTGGTCTCCGGGGAGCTGTTTTTT. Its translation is CSASGGLVSGELFF.

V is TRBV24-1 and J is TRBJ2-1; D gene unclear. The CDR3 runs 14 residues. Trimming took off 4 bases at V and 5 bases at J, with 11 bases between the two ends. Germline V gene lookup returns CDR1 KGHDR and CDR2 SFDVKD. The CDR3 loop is CATSDGLPNNEQFF. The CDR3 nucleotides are TGTGCCACCAGTGACGGGCTTCCTAACAATGAGCAGTTCTTC.

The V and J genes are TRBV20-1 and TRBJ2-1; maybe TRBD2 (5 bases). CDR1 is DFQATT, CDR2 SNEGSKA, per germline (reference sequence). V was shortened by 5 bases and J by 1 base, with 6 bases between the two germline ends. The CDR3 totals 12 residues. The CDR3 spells CSAPGSYNEQFF. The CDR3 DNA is TGCAGTGCTCCGGGGTCCTACAATGAGCAGTTCTTC.

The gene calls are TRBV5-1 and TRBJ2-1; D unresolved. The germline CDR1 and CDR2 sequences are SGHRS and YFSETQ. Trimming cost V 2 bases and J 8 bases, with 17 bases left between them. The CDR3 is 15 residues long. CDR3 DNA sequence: TGCGCCAGCAGCTTAGACCAGACCCCTTGGTATGAGCAGTTCTTC. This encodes CASSLDQTPWYEQFF.

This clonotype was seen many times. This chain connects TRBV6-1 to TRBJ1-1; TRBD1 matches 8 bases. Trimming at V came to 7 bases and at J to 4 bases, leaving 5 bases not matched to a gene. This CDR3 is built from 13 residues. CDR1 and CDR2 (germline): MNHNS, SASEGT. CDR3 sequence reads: CASTLQGGTEAFF. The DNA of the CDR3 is TGTGCCAGCACCCTACAGGGGGGCACTGAAGCTTTCTTT.

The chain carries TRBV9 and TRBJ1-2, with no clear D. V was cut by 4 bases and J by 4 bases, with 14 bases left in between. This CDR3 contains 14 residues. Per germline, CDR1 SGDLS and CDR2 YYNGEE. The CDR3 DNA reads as TGTGCCAGCAGCCCCCAGTGGGATCCCTATGGCTACACCTTC. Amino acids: CASSPQWDPYGYTF.

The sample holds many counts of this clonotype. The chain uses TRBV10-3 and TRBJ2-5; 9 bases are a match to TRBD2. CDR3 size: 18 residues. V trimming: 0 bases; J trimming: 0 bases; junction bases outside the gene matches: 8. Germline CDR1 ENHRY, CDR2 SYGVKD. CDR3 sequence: CAISESLRSGRNQETQYF. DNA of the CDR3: TGTGCCATCAGTGAGTCGCTACGGAGCGGGAGGAACCAAGAGACCCAGTACTTC.

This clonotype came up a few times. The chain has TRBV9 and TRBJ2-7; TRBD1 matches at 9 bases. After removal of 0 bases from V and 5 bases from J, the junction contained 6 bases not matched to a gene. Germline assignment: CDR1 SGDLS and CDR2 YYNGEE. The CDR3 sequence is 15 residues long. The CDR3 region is CASSVEGTGRDEQYF. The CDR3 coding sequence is TGTGCCAGCAGCGTAGAAGGGACAGGGAGGGACGAGCAGTACTTC.

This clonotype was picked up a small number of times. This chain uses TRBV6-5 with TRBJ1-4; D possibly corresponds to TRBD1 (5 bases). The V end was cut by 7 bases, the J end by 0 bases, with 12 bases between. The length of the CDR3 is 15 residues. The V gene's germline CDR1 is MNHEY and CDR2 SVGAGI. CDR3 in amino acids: CASTSSGSTNEKLFF. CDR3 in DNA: TGTGCCAGCACGTCCTCAGGGTCAACTAATGAAAAACTGTTTTTT.

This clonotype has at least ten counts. This CDR3 reads CASTPTGDLNQPQHF. The CDR3 DNA reads TGTGCCAGTACCCCGACAGGGGACCTCAATCAGCCCCAGCATTTT. V usage is TRBV19 and J usage is TRBJ1-5; 8 nucleotides align to TRBD1. Germline CDR1 reads LNHDA; CDR2 reads SQIVND (reference sequence). CDR3 length: 15 residues. The V segment lost 7 bases and the J segment 3 bases; nucleotides outside the gene matches: 8. The full variable domain, rest sourced from reference TRBV19 and TRBJ1-5, is DGGITQSPKYLFRKEGQNVTLSCEQNLNHDAMYWYRQDPGQGLRLIYYSQIVNDFQKGDIAEGYSVSREKKESFPLTVTSAQKNPTAFYLCASTPTGDLNQPQHFGDGTRLSIL.

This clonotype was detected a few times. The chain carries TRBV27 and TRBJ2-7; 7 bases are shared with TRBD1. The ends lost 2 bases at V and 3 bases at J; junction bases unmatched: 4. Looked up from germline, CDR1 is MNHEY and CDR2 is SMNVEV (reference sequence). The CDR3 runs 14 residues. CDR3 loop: CASSLEGAHYEQYF. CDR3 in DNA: TGTGCCAGCAGTTTAGAGGGGGCCCACTACGAGCAGTACTTC.

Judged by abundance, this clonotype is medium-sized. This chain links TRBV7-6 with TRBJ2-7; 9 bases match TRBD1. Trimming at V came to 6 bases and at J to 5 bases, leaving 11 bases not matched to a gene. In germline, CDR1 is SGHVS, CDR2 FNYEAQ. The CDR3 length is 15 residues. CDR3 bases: TGTGCCAGCAGGCTCGAAGGGACAGGGACGGACGAGCAGTACTTC. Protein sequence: CASRLEGTGTDEQYF.